The TCR beta chain under discussion was sequenced for a study of T cells in Graves' hyperthyroidism and ophthalmopathy. Turning to the study itself: Peripheral blood specimens were obtained at initial diagnosis, prior to any treatment.

Hyperthyroidism patients were newly diagnosed, had disease duration under 2 months, and were aged 18 to 65 years. Uncontrolled infection, other autoimmune disease, pregnancy or lactation excluded patients. Study-wide points: Most thyroid clonotypes expanded above 0.001 were also detected in blood.

RNA transcripts yielded amplified TCR beta CDR3 regions. HTBI primers drove first-round RT-PCR of the TCR CDR3. MiXCR, applied by TCRdb to the multiplex PCR reads, yields one record per CDR3 protein. The data hold approximately 640,000 distinct CDR3 sequences, with roughly 17% observed a single time. The V end lost 6 bases, the J end lost 2 bases, and 26 bases lay between the germline ends. This CDR3 contains 18 residues. CDR1 and CDR2 (germline): SEHNR, FQNEAQ (reference sequence). This clonotype has more than one count but fewer than ten. The antigen remains unidentified. The sequencing sample was made of blood. The V gene is TRBV7-9, the J gene TRBJ2-7, with D possibly matching TRBD2 (6 bases). This sequence was found in a man in his fifties with Graves' hyperthyroidism. The CDR3 coding sequence is TGTGCCAGCAGTCGCAGCGGAGGGCGCGGTCGGGTCGCCTACGAGCAGTACTTC. Protein: CASSRSGGRGRVAYEQYF.